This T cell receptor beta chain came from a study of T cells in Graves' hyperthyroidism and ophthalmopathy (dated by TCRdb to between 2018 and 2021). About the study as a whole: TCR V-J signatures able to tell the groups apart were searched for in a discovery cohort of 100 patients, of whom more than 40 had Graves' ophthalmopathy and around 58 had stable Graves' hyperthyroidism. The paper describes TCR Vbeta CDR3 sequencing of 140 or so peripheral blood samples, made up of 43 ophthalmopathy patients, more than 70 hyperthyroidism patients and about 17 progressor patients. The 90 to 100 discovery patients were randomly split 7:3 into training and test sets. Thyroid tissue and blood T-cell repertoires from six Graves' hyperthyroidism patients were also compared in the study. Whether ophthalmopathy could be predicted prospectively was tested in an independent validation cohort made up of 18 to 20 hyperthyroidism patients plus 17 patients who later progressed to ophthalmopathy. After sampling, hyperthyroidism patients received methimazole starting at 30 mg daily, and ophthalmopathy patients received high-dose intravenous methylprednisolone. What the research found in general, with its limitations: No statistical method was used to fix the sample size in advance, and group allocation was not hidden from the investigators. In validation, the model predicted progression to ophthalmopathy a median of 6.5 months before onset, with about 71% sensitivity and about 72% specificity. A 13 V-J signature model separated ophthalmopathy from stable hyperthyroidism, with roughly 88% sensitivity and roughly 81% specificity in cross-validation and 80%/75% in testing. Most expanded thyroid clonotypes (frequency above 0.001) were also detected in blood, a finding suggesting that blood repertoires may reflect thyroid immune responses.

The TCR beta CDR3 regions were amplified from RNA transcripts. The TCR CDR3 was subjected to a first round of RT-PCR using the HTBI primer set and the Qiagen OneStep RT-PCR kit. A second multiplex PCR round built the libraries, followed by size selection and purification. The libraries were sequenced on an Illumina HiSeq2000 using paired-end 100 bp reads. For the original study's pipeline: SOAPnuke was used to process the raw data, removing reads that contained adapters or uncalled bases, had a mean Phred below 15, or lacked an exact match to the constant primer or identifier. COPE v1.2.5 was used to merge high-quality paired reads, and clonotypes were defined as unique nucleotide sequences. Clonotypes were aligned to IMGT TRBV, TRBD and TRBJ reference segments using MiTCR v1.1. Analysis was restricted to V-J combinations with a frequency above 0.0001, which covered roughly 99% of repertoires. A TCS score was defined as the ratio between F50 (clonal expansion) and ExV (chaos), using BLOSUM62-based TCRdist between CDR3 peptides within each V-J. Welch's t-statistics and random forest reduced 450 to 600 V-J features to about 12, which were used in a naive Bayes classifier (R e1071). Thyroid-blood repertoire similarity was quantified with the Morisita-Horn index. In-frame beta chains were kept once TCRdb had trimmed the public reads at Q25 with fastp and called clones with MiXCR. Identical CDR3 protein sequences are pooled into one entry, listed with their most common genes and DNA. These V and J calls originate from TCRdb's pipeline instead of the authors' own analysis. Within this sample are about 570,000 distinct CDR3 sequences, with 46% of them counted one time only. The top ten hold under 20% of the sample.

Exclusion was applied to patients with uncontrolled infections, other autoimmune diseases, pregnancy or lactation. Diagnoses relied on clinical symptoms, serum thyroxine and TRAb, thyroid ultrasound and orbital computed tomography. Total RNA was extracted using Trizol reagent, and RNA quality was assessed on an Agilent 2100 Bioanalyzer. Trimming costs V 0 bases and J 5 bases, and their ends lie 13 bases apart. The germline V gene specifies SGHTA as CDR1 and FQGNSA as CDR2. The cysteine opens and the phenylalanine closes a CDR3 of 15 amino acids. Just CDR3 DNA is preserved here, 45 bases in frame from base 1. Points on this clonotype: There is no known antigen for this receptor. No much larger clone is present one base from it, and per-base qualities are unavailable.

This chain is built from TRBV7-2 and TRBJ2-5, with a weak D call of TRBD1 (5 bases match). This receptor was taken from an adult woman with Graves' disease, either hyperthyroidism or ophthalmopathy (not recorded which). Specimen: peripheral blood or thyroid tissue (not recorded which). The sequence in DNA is TGTGCCAGCAGCTTAGCCAGGGTTGGTGGTGAGACCCAGTACTTC. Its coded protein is CASSLARVGGETQYF. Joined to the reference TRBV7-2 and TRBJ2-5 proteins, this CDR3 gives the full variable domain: GAGVSQSPSNKVTEKGKDVELRCDPISGHTALYWYRQSLGQGLEFLIYFQGNSAPDKSGLPSDRFSAERTGGSVSTLTIQRTQQEDSAVYLCASSLARVGGETQYFGPGTRLLVL.